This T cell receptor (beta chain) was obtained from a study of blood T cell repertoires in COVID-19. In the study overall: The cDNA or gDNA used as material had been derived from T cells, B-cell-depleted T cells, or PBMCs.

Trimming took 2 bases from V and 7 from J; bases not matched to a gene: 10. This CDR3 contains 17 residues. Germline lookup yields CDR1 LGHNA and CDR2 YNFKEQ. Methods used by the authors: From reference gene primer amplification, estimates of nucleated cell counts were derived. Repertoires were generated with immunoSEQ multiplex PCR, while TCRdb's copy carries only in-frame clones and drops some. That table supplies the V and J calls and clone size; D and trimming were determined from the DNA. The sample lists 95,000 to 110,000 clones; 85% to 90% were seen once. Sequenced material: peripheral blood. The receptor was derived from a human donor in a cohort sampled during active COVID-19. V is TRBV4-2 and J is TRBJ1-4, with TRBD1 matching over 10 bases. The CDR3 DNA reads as TGTGCCAGCAGCCAATGGTCGACCGGGACAGGGGTTGAAAAACTGTTTTTT. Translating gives CASSQWSTGTGVEKLFF.